The text below deals with one TCR beta chain. The data belong to a study of blood T cell repertoires in COVID-19. In the study overall: Some COVID-19 samples were acute and others convalescent; all came from the United States, Italy and Spain. Sample material is recorded as cDNA or gDNA derived from T cells, B-cell-depleted T cells, or PBMCs.

V was shortened by 0 bases and J by 6 bases, with 11 bases between the two germline ends. The germline gives CDR1 SGHAT, CDR2 FQNNGV. The CDR3 is made up of 14 amino acids. Original analysis: Amplified reference gene primers provided the basis for estimating nucleated cell counts. Repertoires were generated with immunoSEQ multiplex PCR, while TCRdb's copy carries only in-frame clones and drops some. V and J calls and clone size are as listed in that table; D and trimming were resolved from the DNA. The data hold roughly 380,000 clones, with around 87% observed a single time. The sequence was collected from a man under 40 who had recovered from COVID-19. Material for sequencing was PBMCs or T cells enriched from blood (not recorded which). The V call is TRBV11-2, the J call TRBJ2-5; D may be TRBD1 (5 bases). The DNA of the CDR3 is TGTGCCAGCAGCTTAGATTCGACAGAGAAGACCCAGTACTTC. Translated: CASSLDSTEKTQYF.